This TCR beta chain came from a study of spatial heterogeneity in lung cancer. Study summary: Where they were available, follow-up PBMC samples were sequenced, at a median of about 2 years after resection. Raw-read counts averaged over ten per unique TCR and UMI combination. Study findings and constraints: Among blood samples, ubiquitous expanded tumor TCRs appeared more at resection than at follow-up.

Time point here: blood at routine non-recurrence follow-up after resection. The study sequenced unsorted whole RNA from tumor, nontumor lung or frozen PBMC. On each TCR cDNA molecule, a unique molecular identifier was present. MiXCR, applied by TCRdb to the 5' RACE reads, yields one record per CDR3 protein. The sample yields some 120,000 distinct CDR3 sequences, 12% seen once. The CDR3 totals 14 residues. Germline V gene lookup returns CDR1 SEHNR and CDR2 FQNEAQ (reference sequence). V lost 1 base and J lost 2, with 9 bases in between. This clonotype was counted many times. Its matching antigen is unknown.

Here the sequenced sample was PBMCs, taken at follow-up. The J gene is TRBJ2-7, the V gene TRBV7-9; TRBD1 or TRBD2 may be the D gene (5 bases each). The sequence was obtained from a male donor with early-stage non-small cell lung cancer. The DNA of the CDR3 is TGTGCCAGCAGCTTAGGTGGGGGTCCCTACGAGCAGTACTTC. Residues: CASSLGGGPYEQYF.